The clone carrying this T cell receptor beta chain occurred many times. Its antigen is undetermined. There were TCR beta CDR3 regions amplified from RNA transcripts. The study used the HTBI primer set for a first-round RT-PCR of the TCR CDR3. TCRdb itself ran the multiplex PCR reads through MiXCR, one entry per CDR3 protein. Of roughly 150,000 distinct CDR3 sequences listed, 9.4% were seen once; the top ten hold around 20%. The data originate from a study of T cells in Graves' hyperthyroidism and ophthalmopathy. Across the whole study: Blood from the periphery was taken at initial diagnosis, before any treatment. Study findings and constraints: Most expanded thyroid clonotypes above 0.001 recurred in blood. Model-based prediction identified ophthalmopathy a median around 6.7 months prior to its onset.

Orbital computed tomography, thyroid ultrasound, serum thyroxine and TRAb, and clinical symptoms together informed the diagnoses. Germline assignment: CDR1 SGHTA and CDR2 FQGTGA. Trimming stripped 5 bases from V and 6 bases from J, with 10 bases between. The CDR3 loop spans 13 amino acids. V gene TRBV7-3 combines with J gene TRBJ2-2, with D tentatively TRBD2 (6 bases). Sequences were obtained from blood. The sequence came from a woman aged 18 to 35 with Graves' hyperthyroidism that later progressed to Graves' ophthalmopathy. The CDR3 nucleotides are TGTGCCAGCAGCCGAAGGGAGGCCGGGGAGCTGTTTTTT. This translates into CASSRREAGELFF.